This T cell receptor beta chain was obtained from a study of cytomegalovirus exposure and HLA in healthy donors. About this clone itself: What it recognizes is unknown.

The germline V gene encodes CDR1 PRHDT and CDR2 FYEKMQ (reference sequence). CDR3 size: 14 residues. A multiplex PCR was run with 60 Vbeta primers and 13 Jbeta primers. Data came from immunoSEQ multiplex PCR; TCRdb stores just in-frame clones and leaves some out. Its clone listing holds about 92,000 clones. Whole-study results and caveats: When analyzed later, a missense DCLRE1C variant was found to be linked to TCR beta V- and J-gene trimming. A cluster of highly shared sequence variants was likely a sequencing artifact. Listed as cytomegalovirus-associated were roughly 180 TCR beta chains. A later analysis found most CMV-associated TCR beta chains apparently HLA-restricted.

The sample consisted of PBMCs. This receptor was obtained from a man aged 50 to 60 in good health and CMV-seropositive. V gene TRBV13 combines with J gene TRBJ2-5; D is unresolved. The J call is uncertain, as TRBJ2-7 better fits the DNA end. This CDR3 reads CASSPVRHSYEQYF. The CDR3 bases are TGTGCCAGCAGCCCCGTAAGACACTCCTACGAGCAGTACTTC.